Following are 16 T cell receptor beta chains from one sample sequenced in a study of TIL therapy for anti-PD-1-resistant metastatic lung cancer. Time point: pre-treatment sample, taken before nivolumab and TIL therapy. Pleural nodules or supraclavicular lymph nodes made up most of the excised metastases sampled. The immunoSEQ assay was v3. Using immunoSEQ multiplex PCR, the repertoire was profiled, and TCRdb retains in-frame clones only, with some absent. The sample carries tens of thousands of clones, 70% to 85% recorded once. Sample: tumor tissue, taken at baseline. All receptors derive from a person aged 30 to 80 with non-small cell lung cancer.

The chain has TRBV9 and TRBJ2-5; 9 bases agree with TRBD1. This CDR3 has 15 residues. Trimming removed 4 bases from V and 4 bases from J; junction bases left unmatched: 8. Germline V CDR1 and CDR2: SGDLS, YYNGEE. The CDR3 DNA is TGTGCCAGCAGCCCAGGGGGACAGGGCCCAGAGACCCAGTACTTC. It translates to CASSPGGQGPETQYF.

The CDR3 is CASSLGGGAEKLFF. As DNA, the CDR3 is TGTGCCAGCAGCTTAGGGGGAGGGGCAGAAAAACTGTTTTTT. The rearrangement links TRBV7-6 to TRBJ1-4, with D possibly TRBD1 on 5 matching bases. This CDR3 has 14 residues. Trimming shortened V by 1 base and J by 8 bases, and 11 bases separated the two germline ends. CDR1 is SGHVS and CDR2 is FNYEAQ in the germline V gene.

The CDR3 nucleotides are TGCAGTGCTTCCATCGACCCCCCCTACTTC. It translates to CSASIDPPYF. The V call is TRBV20-1, the J call TRBJ2-7; D is uncertain. Trimming cost V 5 bases and J 13 bases, with 15 bases left between them. This CDR3 is built from 10 residues. Germline V gives CDR1 DFQATT, CDR2 SNEGSKA (reference sequence).

V usage is TRBV7-2 and J usage is TRBJ2-7, with a tentative D call TRBD2 (6 bases). V dropped 5 bases and J dropped 8 bases, with 25 bases sitting between them. This CDR3 is 16 amino acids long. Germline V gene lookup returns CDR1 SGHTA and CDR2 FQGNSA. CDR3 coding DNA: TGTGCCAGCAGCCCACGCCCCAGTCCGGGACTCACCCAGCAGTACTTC. This sequence encodes CASSPRPSPGLTQQYF.

The chain combines TRBV9 with TRBJ2-1; 11 bases fit TRBD2. Germline CDR1 is SGDLS and CDR2 is YYNGEE. V lost 1 base, J lost 8 bases, and 5 bases stayed unmatched. This CDR3 comprises 15 residues. The CDR3 loop reads CASSVFSGGADEQFF. CDR3 DNA: TGTGCCAGCAGCGTATTTAGCGGGGGGGCCGATGAGCAGTTCTTC. Supplemented by reference TRBV9 and TRBJ2-1, the full variable domain reads DSGVTQTPKHLITATGQRVTLRCSPRSGDLSVYWYQQSLDQGLQFLIQYYNGEERAKGNILERFSAQQFPDLHSELNLSSLELGDSALYFCASSVFSGGADEQFFGPGTRLTVL.

This rearrangement joins TRBV6-1 to TRBJ2-7, with no clear D. The CDR3 totals 12 residues. The germline V gene encodes CDR1 MNHNS and CDR2 SASEGT. Trimming stripped 8 bases from V and 5 bases from J, with 13 bases between. The CDR3 loop reads CASVPGINEQYF. CDR3 coding DNA: TGTGCCAGCGTCCCAGGTATCAACGAGCAGTACTTC.

This clone was seen a handful of times. The chain recombines TRBV10-3 with TRBJ1-5, with 7 positions matching TRBD1. Germline-derived CDR1 and CDR2 are ENHRY and SYGVKD. V shed 5 bases, J shed 4 bases, and the junction held 8 bases outside the gene matches. CDR3 length equals 15 residues. Here the CDR3 reads CAISMDRMGNQPQHF. The CDR3 DNA follows: TGTGCCATCAGTATGGACAGGATGGGAAATCAGCCCCAGCATTTT.

CDR3 region: CSINSVGLEETQYF. As DNA, the CDR3 is TGCAGCATAAATTCGGTGGGCCTTGAAGAGACCCAGTACTTC. This chain uses TRBV29-1 with TRBJ2-5; no definite D call. V gave up 8 bases and J gave up 3 bases, with 19 bases separating them. This CDR3 spans 14 amino acids. Germline-derived CDR1 and CDR2 are SQVTM and ANQGSEA.

This chain joins TRBV28 and TRBJ1-6, with a weak D call TRBD1 (5 bases). Germline V CDR1 and CDR2: MDHEN, SYDVKM. V lost 2 bases and J 10 bases, leaving 9 bases between the germline ends. The CDR3 length is 13 residues. The CDR3 DNA reads TGTGCCAGCAGTTTAACGGGGGTCTCACCCCTCCACTTT. Protein: CASSLTGVSPLHF.

This clone has only a few counts. This sequence joins TRBV7-9 and TRBJ2-7, with D maybe TRBD2 (5 bases). Germline V gives CDR1 SEHNR, CDR2 FQNEAQ (reference sequence). The germline V and J ends were trimmed by 4 bases and 4 bases, with 11 bases remaining between them. CDR3 length equals 13 residues. CDR3 DNA: TGTGCCAGCAGCTCCGGGGTTGGATACGAGCAGTACTTC. This codes for CASSSGVGYEQYF.

CDR3 in amino acids: CASTFESYYNYGYTF. The CDR3 bases are TGTGCCAGCACCTTTGAGAGTTATTATAACTATGGCTACACCTTC. The chain has TRBV5-6 and TRBJ1-2; D not certain. Germline CDR1 and CDR2: SGHDT and YYEEEE. The germline V and J ends were trimmed by 6 bases and 1 base, with 16 bases remaining between them. The length of the CDR3 is 15 residues.

The rearrangement joins TRBV7-9 to TRBJ2-7; D may be TRBD2 (7 bases). This CDR3 region has 14 residues. V lost 6 bases and J lost 3, with 15 bases in between. Germline values: CDR1 SEHNR, CDR2 FQNEAQ (reference sequence). In DNA form, the CDR3 reads TGTGCCAGCAGGTTGTCGGGGGGACACTACGAGCAGTACTTC. Its translation: CASRLSGGHYEQYF. Together with reference TRBV7-9 and TRBJ2-7, the CDR3 gives the full variable domain: DTGVSQNPRHKITKRGQNVTFRCDPISEHNRLYWYRQTLGQGPEFLTYFQNEAQLEKSRLLSDRFSAERPKGSFSTLEIQRTEQGDSAMYLCASRLSGGHYEQYFGPGTRLTVT.

The chain uses TRBV27 and TRBJ2-5, with 7 bases identical to TRBD1. Germline assignment: CDR1 MNHEY and CDR2 SMNVEV (reference sequence). The CDR3 sequence is 15 residues long. V shed 7 bases and J 5 bases; nucleotides not matched to a gene: 13. CDR3: CASNPTQGLRETQYF. CDR3 DNA sequence: TGTGCCAGCAACCCAACACAGGGGTTGAGGGAGACCCAGTACTTC.

V usage is TRBV6-5 and J usage is TRBJ2-2; D is unclear. The germline CDR1 and CDR2 sequences are MNHEY and SVGAGI. V lost 0 bases to trimming and J lost 9 bases, with 5 bases between them. The CDR3 length is 12 residues. In nucleotides, the CDR3 is TGTGCCAGCAGTTACTCGCGTAGGGAGCTGTTTTTT. It specifies CASSYSRRELFF.

The rearrangement uses TRBV9 and TRBJ2-5, with TRBD2 matching 12 bases. Germline CDR1 SGDLS, CDR2 YYNGEE. CDR3 length: 19 amino acids. V lost 1 base to trimming and J lost 1 base; unmatched junction nucleotides: 11. CDR3 sequence reads: CASSVRTSGALEPQETQYF. CDR3 DNA sequence: TGTGCCAGCAGCGTACGGACTAGCGGGGCACTCGAGCCCCAAGAGACCCAGTACTTC.

The chain carries TRBV27 and TRBJ2-7; 8 bases fit TRBD1. V trimming: 1 base; J trimming: 1 base; junction bases outside the gene matches: 15. This CDR3 spans 19 amino acids. Looked up from germline, CDR1 is MNHEY and CDR2 is SMNVEV (reference sequence). The CDR3 loop is CASSLYDREGRQGSYEQYF. CDR3 bases: TGTGCCAGCAGTTTATACGATCGTGAGGGGAGACAGGGGTCCTACGAGCAGTACTTC.